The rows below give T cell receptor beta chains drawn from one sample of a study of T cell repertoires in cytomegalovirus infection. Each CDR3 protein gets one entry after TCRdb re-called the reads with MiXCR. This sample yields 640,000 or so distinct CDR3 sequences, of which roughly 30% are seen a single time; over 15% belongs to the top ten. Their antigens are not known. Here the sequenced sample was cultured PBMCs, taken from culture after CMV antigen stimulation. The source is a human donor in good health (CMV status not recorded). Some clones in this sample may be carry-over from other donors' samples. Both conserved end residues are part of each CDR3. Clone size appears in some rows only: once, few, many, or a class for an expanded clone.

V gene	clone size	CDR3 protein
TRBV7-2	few	CASSLDTFPGNLHF
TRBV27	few	CASSLDGPYEQYF
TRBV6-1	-	CASRASQDRFRSPLHF
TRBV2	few	CASSDRTRNYGYTF
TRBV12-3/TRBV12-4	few	CASSFQGPNYGYTF
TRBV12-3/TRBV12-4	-	CASQTGLPPDTQYF
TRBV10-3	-	CAISSWERRENEQFF
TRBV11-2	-	CASSSWTGMAQETQYF
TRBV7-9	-	CASSLSRDYNEQFF
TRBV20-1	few	CSASRSGRSNQPQHF
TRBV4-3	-	CASSQGGGFPFF
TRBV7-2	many	CASSFAALYNEQFF
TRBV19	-	CASSLGYDQGRSPLHF
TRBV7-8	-	CASTYGRSSSYNEQFF
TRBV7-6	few	CASSLVTSGSTEQYF
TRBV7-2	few	CASSLLAGTSSYNEQFF
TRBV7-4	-	CASSSHGYEQYF
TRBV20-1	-	CSASTSGQGKQPQHF
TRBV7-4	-	CASSLGASRSNQPQHF
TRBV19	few	CASSIAFDSALGYTF
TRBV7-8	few	CASATRDSSYNEQFF
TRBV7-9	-	CASSFGGQPTLGEKLFF
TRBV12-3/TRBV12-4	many	CASSLSGSEQYF
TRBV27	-	CASSLGEGGNTEAFF
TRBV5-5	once	CASSLATGGGAEYEQYF